Listed here is a single T cell receptor (beta chain). Original processing methods: Counts of nucleated cells, estimated from reference gene primer amplification, were obtained. Clones were read by immunoSEQ multiplex PCR, and TCRdb kept only the in-frame ones, dropping some. V, J and clone size were drawn from that table, and D and trimming were deduced from the DNA. The profile shows 250,000 to 300,000 clones, around nine tenths of them singletons. The CDR3 consists of 12 residues. Germline loops: CDR1 KGHSH, CDR2 LQKENI. Trimming left V 6 bases short and J 5 bases short, with 10 bases between. This entry belongs to a study of blood T cell repertoires in COVID-19. Study as a whole: Some COVID-19 samples were acute and others convalescent; all came from the United States, Italy and Spain. Sources were T cells, B-cell-depleted T cells, or PBMCs; the material itself was cDNA or gDNA.

Recruited during active infection, patients (from Seattle) were subsequently followed longitudinally. This TCR came from a woman in her 30s with COVID-19, enrolled during active disease. This chain connects TRBV18 to TRBJ1-1; D is possibly TRBD1 (5 bases). The sample taken for sequencing was peripheral blood. CDR3: CASSLQGTEAFF. The CDR3 coding sequence is TGTGCCAGCTCGCTTCAGGGAACTGAAGCTTTCTTT.